This T cell receptor (beta chain) emerged from a study of persistence of HIV-infected CD4 T cells (dated by TCRdb to 2020 to 2021). For context, the study as a whole: The median time participants had been on suppressive ART was 8 to 9 years. Apart from a couple of participants who underwent leukapheresis at a single time point, peripheral blood samples of up to about 180 mL were collected from participants at multiple time points. TCRbeta sequencing assessed the clonality of all cells in each sorted population, while proviral sequencing assessed the clonality of infected cells. The study isolated CMV- and HIV-1 Gag-responding CD4+ T cells from ART-treated individuals to examine antigen-driven clonal expansion of HIV-1-infected cells. The TCR cluster analysis across participants included 8 or 9 participants for CMV and about 7 participants for Gag.

Details on this clone: What this receptor recognizes is not known. No clone much larger than this one lies a single base away; base qualities are absent.

The immunoSEQ hsTCRB assay version 4 in survey mode was used to sequence TCRbeta repertoires from genomic DNA. For TCRbeta sequencing, genomic DNA was diluted to 8 to 10 ng/uL, with up to 1 ug used per sample. As for the authors' bioinformatics: Analysis of the TCRbeta data was done in ImmunoSeq Analyzer 3.0, and diversity was computed on productive nucleotide rearrangements. Using the Immunarch R package, the improved Chao index served to estimate lower-bound TCR diversity and the Gini coefficient served to estimate clonality. Different nucleotide rearrangements encoding the same CDR3beta amino acid sequence were treated as distinct clonotypes. Differential abundance analysis found TCRbeta sequences that were significantly enriched in antigen-responding cells compared with anti-CD3/anti-CD28-activated cells. GLIPH2 grouped TCRs by predicted peptide-MHC specificity, both within each participant and across combined participant data sets. Sourced from immuneACCESS, this table was stored by TCRdb with only in-frame sequences that have V and J called. A share of the clones is absent; for the studies checked, an unresolved V gene accounts for under half, and the remainder has no known explanation. V, J and clone size are taken as reported in that table, and D and trimming were inferred from the DNA itself. In all, the sample holds over 15,000 clones, and 65% of those were seen once. Roughly 8% of the sample is taken by the ten largest.

This specimen's treatment or condition label, per the study, means: suppressive antiretroviral therapy. Cells were stimulated with lysates of CMV-infected fibroblasts at 9 to 10 ug/mL. CD4+ T cells that responded were sorted based on upregulation of both CD40 ligand and CD69. Participants were HIV-1-infected adults who started suppressive ART during chronic infection. For at least 4 years, the participants' plasma HIV-1 RNA had been undetectable, below 50 copies/mL. To be included, participants needed a CD4+ T cell count above 400 cells/uL and a positive CMV serology. Before stimulation, PBMCs were isolated using density centrifugation and then depleted of CD8+ T cells. CD8-depleted PBMCs were stimulated for about 19 hours with anti-CD28/CD49d costimulation, CD40-blocking antibody and enfuvirtide to prevent new infections. Cells were sorted on a Beckman Coulter MoFlo Legacy or XDP sorter, with propidium iodide excluding dead cells. Genomic DNA was extracted with the QIAamp DNA Mini Kit for samples above one million cells, otherwise with the Quick-DNA Microprep Kit.

The CDR3 has 15 amino acids, counting the end cysteine and phenylalanine. The DNA shown is the 45-base CDR3, in frame from base 1. The germline V gene encodes CDR1 MNHNY and CDR2 SVGAGI (reference sequence). A distance of 8 bases separates the germline ends of V and J, which lose 2 bases and 0 bases respectively. Here is what the overall study found, with its caveats: Degenerate expanded CDR3beta sequences were enriched in antigen-responding cells, suggesting convergent selection of CD4+ responses to CMV and Gag. TCRbeta richness in CMV- and Gag-responding cells was significantly lower than in anti-CD3/anti-CD28-responding cells; CMV-responding cells had higher oligoclonality than CD3/CD28-stimulated and Gag-responding cells. The study involved few individuals and tested only a limited range of antigens. Restriction of bulk TCR analyses to the rare CMV-responding cells that actually carried HIV-1 proviruses was not possible. A correlation was observed between TCR oligoclonality and proviral oligoclonality within the same sorted populations.

This sequence was found in an adult woman with HIV who was CMV-seropositive. The chain links TRBV6-6 with TRBJ1-3; TRBD1 is possibly the D segment (5 matching bases). The source was CD4+ T cells sorted from PBMCs after approximately 19-hour stimulation, collected from a patient who received antiretroviral therapy. Taken with the paper, the label for cell subset or site translates to: CD40L+CD69+ CD4 T cells responding to CMV lysate. The CDR3: CASSYGGGSGNTIYF. The DNA reads as follows: TGTGCCAGCAGTTACGGGGGGGGCTCTGGAAACACCATATATTTT.